This T cell receptor beta chain came from a study of T cell changes during pregnancy in multiple sclerosis. In germline, CDR1 is MNHEY, CDR2 SVGAGI. The CDR3 length is 13 residues. V was trimmed by 2 bases and J by 3 bases, leaving 5 bases between them. Measured with immunoSEQ multiplex PCR; TCRdb has only the in-frame clones, and not every one. The repertoire holds tens of thousands of clones, with roughly 90% as singletons. The sequencing here drew on CD8+ T cells from peripheral blood mononuclear cells, taken in the third trimester of pregnancy. This receptor was identified in a female donor with multiple sclerosis, enrolled in a pregnancy study. V usage is TRBV6-5 and J usage is TRBJ2-1; D gene ambiguous. The CDR3: CASSYGRYNEQFF. CDR3 bases: TGTGCCAGCAGTTACGGGCGCTACAATGAGCAGTTCTTC.